The entry that follows covers one T cell receptor beta chain sequence. The antigen is undetermined. Original analysis: As immunoSEQ supplied junction-only sequences (without quality scores), filtering differed. Measured with immunoSEQ multiplex PCR; TCRdb has only the in-frame clones, and not every one. For V, J and clone size, that table is used; D and trimming come from the DNA. The sample lists roughly 2,000,000 clones, 80% to 95% occurring once. These data are taken from a study of shared clonotypes between healthy human individuals. The overall study: Plates per donor: three CD4 naive, three CD4 memory, two CD8 naive, one CD8 memory.

CD45RO-negative CD8 cells positively selected for CCR7 made up the naive population, which excluded terminally differentiated effector memory CD45RA+ cells. Donors, healthy HIV-negative adults, lacked recent acute infections or vaccinations. Study-level results: In contrast to clonotypes shared by all four donors, non-shared clonotypes had lower generation probabilities.

The clonotype comes from a man between 18 and 35 years old in good health. Some clones in this sample may be carry-over from other donors' samples. The specimen was naive CD8+ T cells from PBMCs.

The DNA for the CDR3 is TGTGCCAGCAGCTTATGGGGACAGGGGCCCCGGAACACTGAAGCTTTCTTT. It encodes CASSLWGQGPRNTEAFF. This chain joins TRBV7-6 and TRBJ1-1, with 10 bases matching TRBD1. CDR1 and CDR2 from the germline V gene are SGHVS and FNYEAQ. This CDR3 has 17 amino acids. Trimming at V came to 2 bases and at J to 1 base, leaving 7 bases not matched to a gene.